Below, 20 T cell receptor beta chains from the same sample are listed, as sequenced in a study of shared clonotypes between healthy human individuals. Some clones are missing from TCRdb's copy, which holds only in-frame ones; the method was immunoSEQ multiplex PCR. The table has about 510,000 clones, roughly 78% seen once; the top ten hold 10% to 15%. Sequenced material: PBMCs. These receptors were taken from a middle-aged woman in good health. Some clones in this sample may be carry-over from other donors' samples.

The CDR3 nucleotides are TGTGCCAGCAGCACAGGGGTAAATCAGCCCCAGCATTTT. As protein: CASSTGVNQPQHF. V gene TRBV11-2 combines with J gene TRBJ1-5; 7 nucleotides match TRBD1. The germline V gene has CDR1 SGHAT and CDR2 FQNNGV. This CDR3 region has 13 residues. J gave up 4 bases and V 5 bases, and 2 bases lay outside the gene matches.

V usage is TRBV18 and J usage is TRBJ2-2; the D gene is possibly TRBD2 (5 bases). The CDR3 contains 15 residues. Germline CDR1 is KGHSH and CDR2 is LQKENI. The germline V and J ends were trimmed by 3 bases and 4 bases, with 12 bases remaining between them. CDR3 coding DNA: TGTGCCAGCTCACCGTTCAGCGGCGGCACCGGGGAGCTGTTTTTT. Its translation: CASSPFSGGTGELFF.

The chain employs TRBV6-5 and TRBJ2-1; D is undetermined. Trimming took off 7 bases at V and 10 bases at J, with 14 bases between the two ends. The CDR3 covers 12 residues. Looked up from germline, CDR1 is MNHEY and CDR2 is SVGAGI. CDR3 sequence reads: CASTRVSGEQFF. The CDR3 DNA is TGTGCCAGCACCCGGGTCTCCGGGGAGCAGTTCTTC.

The J gene is TRBJ1-1, the V gene TRBV10-3, with unresolved D. CDR3 length: 13 amino acids. Germline loops: CDR1 ENHRY, CDR2 SYGVKD. Trimming took off 3 bases at V and 0 bases at J, with 5 bases between the two ends. The CDR3 bases are TGTGCCATCAGTGACGGCTTGAACACTGAAGCTTTCTTT. Translating gives CAISDGLNTEAFF.

As to this clone: This likely came from a read error, as a far larger clone is one base away. Here the CDR3 DNA reads TGTGCCAGCAGCTTACAGGGGAATCAGCCCCAGCATTTT. Translation: CASSLQGNQPQHF. The V gene is TRBV5-6, the J gene TRBJ1-5; the match to TRBD1 covers 7 bases. Trimming removed 2 bases from V and 4 bases from J; junction bases left unmatched: 0. Germline CDR1 reads SGHDT; CDR2 reads YYEEEE. CDR3 length equals 13 residues.

This chain connects TRBV5-1 to TRBJ2-2; D is possibly TRBD2 (6 bases). V shed 2 bases and J shed 1 base, with 12 bases lying between them. CDR1 is SGHRS and CDR2 is YFSETQ in the germline V gene. This CDR3 is 16 amino acids long. The CDR3 sequence is CASSLNSGVNTGELFF. The CDR3 DNA follows: TGCGCCAGCAGCTTAAATAGCGGAGTGAACACCGGGGAGCTGTTTTTT.

About this clone: The sample contains more than one DNA sequence encoding this CDR3. The CDR3 bases are TGTGCCATCAGTGGGCAGGAAGGCGAGCAGTACTTC. It specifies CAISGQEGEQYF. The V gene is TRBV10-3, the J gene TRBJ2-7, with unresolved D. Trimming cost V 4 bases and J 6 bases, with 10 bases left between them. Germline assignment: CDR1 ENHRY and CDR2 SYGVKD. The CDR3 runs to 12 residues.

The J gene is TRBJ2-2, the V gene TRBV21-1; the D call of TRBD1 is as the table states it, not checked on the DNA. TRBV21-1 is a listed pseudogene. The CDR3 covers 16 residues. The CDR3, as DNA: TGTGCCAGCAGCAAAGCCGGGACAGGGGGTCTCGGGGAGCTGTTTTTT. Translated: CASSKAGTGGLGELFF.

The chain employs TRBV10-3 and TRBJ2-2; D unresolved. The CDR3 is 13 residues long. Trimming cost V 4 bases and J 6 bases, with 9 bases left between them. Germline V gene lookup returns CDR1 ENHRY and CDR2 SYGVKD. The CDR3 spells CAISVMSAGELFF. The CDR3 nucleotides read TGTGCCATCAGTGTGATGAGCGCCGGGGAGCTGTTTTTT.

The chain combines TRBV6-5 with TRBJ2-3; tentatively, D is TRBD2 (6 bases). V dropped 8 bases and J dropped 5 bases, with 17 bases sitting between them. Germline V gives CDR1 MNHEY, CDR2 SVGAGI. The CDR3 loop spans 14 amino acids. This CDR3 reads CASRRGVGGDTQYF. The CDR3 DNA sequence: TGTGCCAGCCGTCGGGGAGTGGGAGGAGATACGCAGTATTTT.

This clone turned up a few times. This chain connects TRBV13 to TRBJ2-7; D may be TRBD1 (6 bases). V was pared by 0 bases and J by 0 bases, with 9 bases between. The CDR3 runs to 15 residues. The germline gives CDR1 PRHDT, CDR2 FYEKMQ (reference sequence). CDR3 loop: CASSLGRTVSYEQYF. The CDR3 nucleotides read TGTGCCAGCAGCTTAGGCCGGACAGTCTCCTACGAGCAGTACTTC.

The CDR3 protein is CASSLGRATGELFF. In DNA, the CDR3 is TGTGCCAGCAGTTTAGGGCGGGCCACCGGGGAGCTGTTTTTT. This chain links TRBV28 with TRBJ2-2; tentative D call: TRBD2 (5 bases). Looked up from germline, CDR1 is MDHEN and CDR2 is SYDVKM. Deletions cut 2 bases from V and 4 bases from J, with 8 bases between. This CDR3 region has 14 residues.

The rearrangement joins TRBV27 to TRBJ2-3, with a possible D match to TRBD1 (5 bases). The CDR3 runs to 15 residues. Between the trimmed V and J ends, which lost 5 bases and 2 bases, there was a span of 14 bases. Per germline, CDR1 MNHEY and CDR2 SMNVEV (reference sequence). The CDR3 sequence is CASSTTVLYTDTQYF. CDR3 in DNA: TGTGCCAGCAGTACGACAGTCCTCTACACAGATACGCAGTATTTT.

The chain uses TRBV5-4 and TRBJ2-1; D may be TRBD2 (6 bases). CDR1 SGHNT and CDR2 YYREEE come from the germline V gene (reference sequence). With 6 bases removed from V and 1 base from J, the gap between germline ends came to 17 bases. This CDR3 comprises 16 residues. The CDR3 sequence: CASNPGTPLSYNEQFF. Here the CDR3 DNA reads TGTGCCAGCAACCCCGGGACTCCACTTTCCTACAATGAGCAGTTCTTC.

The chain couples TRBV6-5 to TRBJ2-2, with 11 bases aligning to TRBD1. V lost 4 bases to trimming and J lost 7 bases; unmatched junction nucleotides: 5. The germline gives CDR1 MNHEY, CDR2 SVGAGI. This CDR3 comprises 15 residues. CDR3 nucleotide sequence: TGTGCCAGCAGTTGGGGACAGGGGGTGTTCGGGGAGCTGTTTTTT. Residues: CASSWGQGVFGELFF.

V is TRBV6-6 and J is TRBJ2-2, with D unresolved. Trimming removed 2 bases from V and 1 base from J, with 11 bases in between. This CDR3 has 16 amino acids. Germline V gene lookup returns CDR1 MNHNY and CDR2 SVGAGI (reference sequence). The CDR3 DNA follows: TGTGCCAGCAGTTACACCTCACTAATGAACACCGGGGAGCTGTTTTTT. The encoded protein is CASSYTSLMNTGELFF.

This rearrangement joins TRBV19 to TRBJ2-5; 7 bases align to TRBD1. The CDR3 sequence is 15 residues long. V was clipped by 6 bases and J by 1 base; unmatched bases: 8. CDR1 and CDR2 from the germline V gene are LNHDA and SQIVND (reference sequence). The CDR3 spells CASSKGQDAQETQYF. The CDR3 nucleotides read TGTGCCAGTAGCAAAGGACAGGATGCCCAAGAGACCCAGTACTTC.

The genes are TRBV5-1 and TRBJ2-2; D gene ambiguous. This CDR3 is built from 15 residues. V was trimmed by 4 bases and J by 6 bases, leaving 16 bases between them. The germline V gene encodes CDR1 SGHRS and CDR2 YFSETQ. CDR3 residues: CASSPTMTVSGELFF. The DNA of the CDR3 is TGCGCCAGCAGCCCAACCATGACGGTTTCCGGGGAGCTGTTTTTT.

This sequence joins TRBV2 and TRBJ1-5, with D maybe TRBD1 (5 bases). The V end was cut by 0 bases, the J end by 0 bases, with 12 bases between. Germline CDR1 reads SNHLY; CDR2 reads FYNNEI. The CDR3 has 17 amino acids. In DNA form, the CDR3 reads TGTGCCAGCAGTGAAGCGGGGCAGGCCTTTAGCAATCAGCCCCAGCATTTT. Protein sequence: CASSEAGQAFSNQPQHF.

The chain links TRBV7-3 to TRBJ2-3; 12 nucleotides agree with TRBD2. The CDR3 is 16 amino acids. Germline CDR1 reads SGHTA; CDR2 reads FQGTGA. Losses at the gene ends were 2 bases for V and 6 bases for J; bases not matched to a gene: 6. This CDR3 is CASSLLLAGGSDTQYF. The CDR3 coding sequence is TGTGCCAGCAGCTTACTCCTAGCGGGAGGGAGTGATACGCAGTATTTT.